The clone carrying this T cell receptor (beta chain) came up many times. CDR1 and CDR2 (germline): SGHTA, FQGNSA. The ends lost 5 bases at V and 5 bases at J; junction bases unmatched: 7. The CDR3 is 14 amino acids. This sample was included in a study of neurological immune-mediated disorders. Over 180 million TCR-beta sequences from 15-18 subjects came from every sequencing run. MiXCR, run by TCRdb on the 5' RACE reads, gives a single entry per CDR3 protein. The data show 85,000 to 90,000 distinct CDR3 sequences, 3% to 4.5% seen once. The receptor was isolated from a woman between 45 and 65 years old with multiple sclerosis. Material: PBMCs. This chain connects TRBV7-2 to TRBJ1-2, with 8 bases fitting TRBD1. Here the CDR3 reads CASSPRTGNYGYTF. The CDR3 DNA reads TGTGCCAGCAGCCCCCGGACAGGGAATTATGGCTACACCTTC.